Below are 25 T cell receptor beta chains sequenced from a single sample in a study of blood T cell repertoires in COVID-19. Libraries were prepared by immunoSEQ multiplex PCR; TCRdb keeps only in-frame clonotypes and omits some of them. The sample includes approximately 210,000 clones, more than 75% of them seen just once. The sequenced sample was PBMCs or T cells enriched from blood (not recorded which). The receptors come from a man aged 30 to 45 with acute COVID-19.

The chain uses TRBV27 and TRBJ2-7; D remains ambiguous. Germline lookup yields CDR1 MNHEY and CDR2 SMNVEV (reference sequence). With 6 bases removed from V and 3 bases from J, the gap between germline ends came to 15 bases. The CDR3 extends over 14 amino acids. The CDR3 nucleotides are TGTGCCAGCAGCCTTAGTGAGATCGGCTACGAGCAGTACTTC. Its translation: CASSLSEIGYEQYF.

The chain couples TRBV28 to TRBJ2-7; TRBD1 might be the D (6 bases). V shed 6 bases and J shed 3 bases, with 12 bases lying between them. CDR3 length: 13 residues. Per the germline V gene, CDR1 is MDHEN and CDR2 is SYDVKM. CDR3 DNA sequence: TGTGCCAGCAGAGGGGGTGCCGGCTACGAGCAGTACTTC. As protein: CASRGGAGYEQYF. The full variable domain, with the rest looked up from reference TRBV28 and TRBJ2-7, is DVKVTQSSRYLVKRTGEKVFLECVQDMDHENMFWYRQDPGLGLRLIYFSYDVKMKEKGDIPEGYSVSREKKERFSLILESASTNQTSMYLCASRGGAGYEQYFGPGTRLTVT.

This clone was seen just once. The chain carries TRBV4-2 and TRBJ2-1, with 7 bases fitting TRBD1. The CDR3 contains 15 residues. Germline loops: CDR1 LGHNA, CDR2 YNFKEQ. The J segment lost 10 bases and the V segment lost 0 bases, leaving 9 bases of the junction unmatched. The CDR3 DNA reads as TGTGCCAGCAGCCAAGACCCCGGGACAGCCTCCGAGCAGTTCTTC. Translating it yields CASSQDPGTASEQFF.

The CDR3 bases are TGTGCCAGCAGCCCCGGACAGGGCCAGCCCCAGCATTTT. Amino acid sequence: CASSPGQGQPQHF. The J gene is TRBJ1-5, the V gene TRBV6-2 or TRBV6-3; 8 bases are a match to TRBD1. Germline loops: CDR1 MNHEY, CDR2 SVGEGT. The CDR3 runs to 13 residues. The junction had 5 bases not matched to a gene; V was cut back by 6 bases and J by 7 bases.

The rearrangement links TRBV3-1 (or the pseudogene TRBV3-2) to TRBJ1-2; D perhaps matches TRBD1 (5 bases). Germline V gives CDR1 LGHDT, CDR2 YNNKEL (reference sequence). V was clipped by 0 bases and J by 4 bases, with 18 bases between them. The CDR3 consists of 17 residues. The CDR3 DNA follows: TGTGCCAGCAGCCAAGACACGCCACAAGGGGCGGTCTATGGCTACACCTTC. Amino acid sequence: CASSQDTPQGAVYGYTF.

The chain couples TRBV18 to TRBJ1-2; 9 bases match TRBD1. V trimming: 3 bases; J trimming: 8 bases; junction bases outside the gene matches: 7. The germline CDR1 and CDR2 sequences are KGHSH and LQKENI. This CDR3 comprises 14 residues. The CDR3 nucleotides read TGTGCCAGCTCACCCAGGACAGGGGTGGAGGGCTACACCTTC. This encodes CASSPRTGVEGYTF.

The V gene is TRBV12-3 or TRBV12-4, the J gene TRBJ1-3, with no clear D. The CDR3 length is 12 residues. Between the trimmed V and J ends, which lost 5 bases and 4 bases, there was a span of 6 bases. The CDR3 protein is CASSQQGNTIYF. As DNA, the CDR3 is TGTGCCAGCAGTCAACAGGGAAACACCATATATTTT.

As for this clone: Within the sample, other DNA sequences also encode this same CDR3. The genes are TRBV5-1 and TRBJ1-1, with D perhaps matching TRBD1 (5 bases). Germline V gene lookup returns CDR1 SGHRS and CDR2 YFSETQ. The CDR3 sequence is 13 residues long. V was pared by 4 bases and J by 6 bases, with 13 bases between. CDR3 protein: CASSPGGEAEAFF. As DNA, the CDR3 is TGCGCCAGCAGCCCCGGAGGGGAGGCTGAAGCTTTCTTT.

This clone was detected once. V and J are TRBV10-1 and TRBJ2-3; D remains unclear. The CDR3 covers 12 residues. Germline loops: CDR1 WNHNN, CDR2 SYGVQD (reference sequence). Trimming removed 4 bases at V and 2 bases at J, with 4 bases between. The CDR3 DNA reads as TGCGCCAGCAGTGGGGCCACAGATACGCAGTATTTT. It codes for CASSGATDTQYF.

The chain employs TRBV4-1 and TRBJ2-7; no reliable D call. In germline, CDR1 is MGHRA, CDR2 YSYEKL. V lost 1 base and J 3 bases, leaving 13 bases between the germline ends. The CDR3 length is 15 residues. The CDR3 loop reads CASSQGVTVFYEQYF. The DNA of the CDR3 is TGCGCCAGCAGCCAAGGGGTAACAGTTTTCTACGAGCAGTACTTC.

The chain employs TRBV19 and TRBJ1-4, with 9 bases lining up with TRBD1. The CDR3 runs 16 residues. Germline CDR1 reads LNHDA; CDR2 reads SQIVND (reference sequence). V trimming: 3 bases; J trimming: 4 bases; junction bases outside the gene matches: 6. The CDR3, as DNA: TGTGCCAGTAGTATTACACAGGGGGCCAATAATGAAAAACTGTTTTTT. Translating it yields CASSITQGANNEKLFF.

The chain couples TRBV5-1 to TRBJ1-2, with 8 bases identical to TRBD1. The CDR3 length is 15 residues. The junction had 10 bases not matched to a gene; V was cut back by 4 bases and J by 5 bases. Germline-derived CDR1 and CDR2 are SGHRS and YFSETQ. The CDR3 DNA sequence: TGCGCCAGCAGCCGGAACCCGGGACAGGATTATGGCTACACCTTC. It codes for CASSRNPGQDYGYTF.

This clone was recorded once. For the CDR3, the DNA is TGTGCCAGCAGCTTACGACTTCTAAGTGAAACAGATACGCAGTATTTT. It codes for CASSLRLLSETDTQYF. The rearrangement uses TRBV3-1 (or the pseudogene TRBV3-2) and TRBJ2-3, with D hard to call. Germline values: CDR1 LGHDT, CDR2 YNNKEL (reference sequence). CDR3 size: 16 residues. Trimming shortened V by 5 bases and J by 3 bases, and 18 bases separated the two germline ends.

V is TRBV25-1 and J is TRBJ2-5; TRBD2 is a possible D gene (7 bases). Germline-derived CDR1 and CDR2 are MGHDK and SYGVNS. The CDR3 is 17 residues long. V shed 4 bases and J shed 2 bases, with 20 bases lying between them. The CDR3 DNA reads as TGTGCCAGCAGTGTTGGGGGGCGGACTAGGAATCAAGAGACCCAGTACTTC. Translated: CASSVGGRTRNQETQYF.

This clone was recorded many times. The rearrangement joins TRBV7-9 to TRBJ1-1, with TRBD1 as a possible D gene (6 bases). The CDR3 loop spans 14 amino acids. The germline CDR1 and CDR2 sequences are SEHNR and FQNEAQ (reference sequence). The V end was cut by 5 bases, the J end by 6 bases, with 16 bases between. The CDR3 DNA reads TGTGCCAGCAGCCAAACAGGGCGTTACGCTGAAGCTTTCTTT. Its protein is CASSQTGRYAEAFF.

The chain recombines TRBV13 with TRBJ2-5; D uncertain. There are 16 residues in the CDR3. CDR1 is PRHDT, CDR2 FYEKMQ, per germline (reference sequence). V was shortened by 4 bases and J by 1 base, with 16 bases between the two germline ends. CDR3 loop: CASSSAYSGSQETQYF. CDR3 DNA sequence: TGTGCCAGCAGCTCAGCCTATTCCGGGTCCCAAGAGACCCAGTACTTC.

The J gene is TRBJ2-7, the V gene TRBV4-2; 8 bases match TRBD1. V was clipped by 0 bases and J by 4 bases; unmatched bases: 5. CDR3 length: 15 residues. Germline-derived CDR1 and CDR2 are LGHNA and YNFKEQ. This chain's CDR3 is CASSQDAQGVYEQYF. The CDR3 DNA follows: TGTGCCAGCAGCCAAGATGCACAGGGGGTATACGAGCAGTACTTC.

The V gene is TRBV5-1, the J gene TRBJ1-4, with 9 positions matching TRBD1. Germline CDR1 reads SGHRS; CDR2 reads YFSETQ. After removal of 0 bases from V and 6 bases from J, the junction contained 9 bases not matched to a gene. This CDR3 has 17 amino acids. CDR3 amino acids: CASSLAGRGQGYEKLFF. The CDR3 nucleotides are TGCGCCAGCAGCTTGGCCGGAAGAGGACAGGGGTATGAAAAACTGTTTTTT.

The table lists this clone with a few counts. This chain joins TRBV28 and TRBJ2-7, with D possibly TRBD1 on 6 matching bases. The CDR3 is 13 residues long. V was pared by 6 bases and J by 3 bases, with 12 bases between. Germline V lookup: CDR1 MDHEN, CDR2 SYDVKM. The CDR3 region has the DNA TGTGCCAGCAGGAGTCAAGGGGGCTACGAGCAGTACTTC. Encoded protein: CASRSQGGYEQYF.

The gene calls are TRBV25-1 and TRBJ1-6, with a possible D match to TRBD1 (5 bases). The length of the CDR3 is 12 residues. V shed 6 bases and J shed 12 bases, with 12 bases lying between them. CDR1 is MGHDK and CDR2 is SYGVNS in the germline V gene. CDR3 loop: CASRDILGPLHF. The CDR3 coding sequence is TGTGCCAGCAGGGACATCCTGGGACCCCTCCACTTT.

CDR3 sequence: CASSFILDSTTDEQFF. For the CDR3, the DNA is TGTGCCAGCAGCTTCATATTAGACTCGACCACCGATGAGCAGTTCTTC. V and J are TRBV3-1 (or the pseudogene TRBV3-2) and TRBJ2-1; D is undetermined. Deletions cut 5 bases from V and 8 bases from J, with 22 bases between. The CDR3 loop spans 16 amino acids. Germline V gene sequence: CDR1 LGHDT, CDR2 YNNKEL (reference sequence).

V gene TRBV6-6 combines with J gene TRBJ2-5, with 8 bases that match TRBD1. Trimming at V came to 5 bases and at J to 4 bases, leaving 15 bases not matched to a gene. Germline V gene lookup returns CDR1 MNHNY and CDR2 SVGAGI (reference sequence). The CDR3 has 17 residues. In DNA, the CDR3 is TGTGCCAGCAGTCTCCCACCGACAGGGGAGGAGGGAGAGACCCAGTACTTC. Translating it yields CASSLPPTGEEGETQYF.

The chain recombines TRBV9 with TRBJ1-3, with D unresolved. The ends were cut back, 3 bases at V and 8 bases at J, with 9 bases in the middle. The CDR3 is 12 amino acids. Per germline, CDR1 SGDLS and CDR2 YYNGEE. CDR3 protein: CASSANTYTIYF. The CDR3 DNA reads as TGTGCCAGCAGCGCCAACACGTACACCATATATTTT.

J is TRBJ1-2 and V is TRBV21-1. TRBV21-1 is recorded as a pseudogene. This CDR3 has 13 amino acids. The DNA of the CDR3 is TGTGCCAGTTGCCGAGGGAAAGCGGCTAGCTACACCTTC. Amino acid sequence: CASCRGKAASYTF.

This clone has only one observation. This chain connects TRBV5-1 to TRBJ2-2; perhaps TRBD2 as D (6 bases). The CDR3 extends over 16 amino acids. Germline V lookup: CDR1 SGHRS, CDR2 YFSETQ. Trimming took off 0 bases at V and 4 bases at J, with 13 bases between the two ends. The CDR3 here is CASSLDGTVGTGELFF. The CDR3 DNA reads as TGCGCCAGCAGCTTGGACGGGACTGTGGGCACCGGGGAGCTGTTTTTT.